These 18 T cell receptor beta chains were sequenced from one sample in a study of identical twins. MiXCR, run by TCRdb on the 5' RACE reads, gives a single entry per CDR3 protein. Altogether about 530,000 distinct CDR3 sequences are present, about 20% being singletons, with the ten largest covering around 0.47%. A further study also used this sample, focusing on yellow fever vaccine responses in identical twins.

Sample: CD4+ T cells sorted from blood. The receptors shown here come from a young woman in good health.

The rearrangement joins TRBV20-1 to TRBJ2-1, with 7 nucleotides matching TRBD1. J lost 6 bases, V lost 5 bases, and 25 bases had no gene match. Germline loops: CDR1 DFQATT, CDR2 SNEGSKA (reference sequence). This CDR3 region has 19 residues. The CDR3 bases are TGCAGTGCTGGCCCCGACCGACAGGGACGTCCTTATGGTCTCAATGAGCAGTTCTTC. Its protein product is CSAGPDRQGRPYGLNEQFF.

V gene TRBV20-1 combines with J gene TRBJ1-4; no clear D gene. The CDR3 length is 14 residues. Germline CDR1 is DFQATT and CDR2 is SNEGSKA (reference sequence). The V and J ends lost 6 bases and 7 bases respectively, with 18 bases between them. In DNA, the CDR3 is TGCAGTGCCGTTACGGCCTCCGGAGGTGAAAAACTGTTTTTT. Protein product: CSAVTASGGEKLFF.

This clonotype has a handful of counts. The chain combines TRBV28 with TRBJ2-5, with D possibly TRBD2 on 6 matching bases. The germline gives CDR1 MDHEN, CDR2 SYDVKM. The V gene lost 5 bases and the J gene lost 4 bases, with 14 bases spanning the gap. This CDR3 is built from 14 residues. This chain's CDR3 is CASSKRDFGETQYF. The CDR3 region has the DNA TGTGCCAGCAGTAAACGGGACTTCGGAGAGACCCAGTACTTC.

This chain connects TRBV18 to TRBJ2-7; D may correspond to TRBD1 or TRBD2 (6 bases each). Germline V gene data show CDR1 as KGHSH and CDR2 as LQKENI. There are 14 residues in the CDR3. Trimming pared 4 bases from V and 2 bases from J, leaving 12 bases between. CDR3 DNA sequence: TGTGCCAGCTCACAGGCACGGGGGCCCTACGAGCAGTACTTC. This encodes CASSQARGPYEQYF.

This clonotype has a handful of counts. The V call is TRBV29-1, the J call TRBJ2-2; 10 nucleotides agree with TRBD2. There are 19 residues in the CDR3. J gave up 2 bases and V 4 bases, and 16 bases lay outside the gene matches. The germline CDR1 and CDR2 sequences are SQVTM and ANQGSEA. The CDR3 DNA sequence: TGCAGCGTTGCGGAAAGATATAGCGGGGGGATCGCTAACACCGGGGAGCTGTTTTTT. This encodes CSVAERYSGGIANTGELFF.

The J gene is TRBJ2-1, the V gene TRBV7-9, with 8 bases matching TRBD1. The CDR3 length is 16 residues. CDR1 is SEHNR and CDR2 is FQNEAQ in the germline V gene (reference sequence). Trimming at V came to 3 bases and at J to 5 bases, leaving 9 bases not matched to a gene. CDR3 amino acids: CASSFRDRQGDNEQFF. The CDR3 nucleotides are TGTGCCAGCAGCTTTAGGGACAGGCAGGGGGACAATGAGCAGTTCTTC.

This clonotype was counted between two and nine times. CDR3: CATSRVPGYEQYV. The CDR3 DNA sequence: TGTGCCACCAGCAGAGTACCAGGATACGAGCAGTACGTC. V is TRBV15 and J is TRBJ2-7; D is ambiguous. There are 13 residues in the CDR3. Germline CDR1 reads LNHNV; CDR2 reads YYDKDF (reference sequence). Trimming pared 1 base from V and 4 bases from J, leaving 8 bases between.

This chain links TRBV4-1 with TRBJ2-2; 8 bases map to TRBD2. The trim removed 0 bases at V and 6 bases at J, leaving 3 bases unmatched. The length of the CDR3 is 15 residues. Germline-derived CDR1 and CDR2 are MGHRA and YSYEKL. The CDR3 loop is CASSQESGRAGELFF. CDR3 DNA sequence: TGCGCCAGCAGCCAAGAATCCGGGAGGGCCGGGGAGCTGTTTTTT.

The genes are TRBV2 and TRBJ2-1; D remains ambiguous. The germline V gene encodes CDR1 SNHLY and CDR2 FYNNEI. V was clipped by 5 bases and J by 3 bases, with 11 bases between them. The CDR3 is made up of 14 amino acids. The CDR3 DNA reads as TGTGCCAGCAGTCGGGCCCTGGGCTACAATGAGCAGTTCTTC. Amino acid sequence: CASSRALGYNEQFF. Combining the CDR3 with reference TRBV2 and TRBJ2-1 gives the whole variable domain EPEVTQTPSHQVTQMGQEVILRCVPISNHLYFYWYRQILGQKVEFLVSFYNNEISEKSEIFDDQFSVERPDGSNFTLKIRSTKLEDSAMYFCASSRALGYNEQFFGPGTRLTVL.

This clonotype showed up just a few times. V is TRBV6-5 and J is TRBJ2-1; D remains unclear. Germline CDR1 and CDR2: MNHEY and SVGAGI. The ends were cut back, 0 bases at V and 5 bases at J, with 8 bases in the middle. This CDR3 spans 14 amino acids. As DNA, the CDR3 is TGTGCCAGCAGTTACTCCCCTGGGCACAATGAGCAGTTCTTC. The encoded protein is CASSYSPGHNEQFF.

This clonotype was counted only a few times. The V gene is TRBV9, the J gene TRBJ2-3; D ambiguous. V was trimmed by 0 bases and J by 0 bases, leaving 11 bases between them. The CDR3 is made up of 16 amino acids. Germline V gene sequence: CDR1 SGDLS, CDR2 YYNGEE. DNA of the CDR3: TGTGCCAGCAGCGTAGGCATACTCTCTAGCACAGATACGCAGTATTTT. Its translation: CASSVGILSSTDTQYF.

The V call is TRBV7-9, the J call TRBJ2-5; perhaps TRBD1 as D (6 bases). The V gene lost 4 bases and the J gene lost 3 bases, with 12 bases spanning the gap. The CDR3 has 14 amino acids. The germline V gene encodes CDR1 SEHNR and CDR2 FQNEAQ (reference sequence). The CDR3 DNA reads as TGTGCCAGCAGCTCGTGGGACACCGAAGAGACCCAGTACTTC. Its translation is CASSSWDTEETQYF.

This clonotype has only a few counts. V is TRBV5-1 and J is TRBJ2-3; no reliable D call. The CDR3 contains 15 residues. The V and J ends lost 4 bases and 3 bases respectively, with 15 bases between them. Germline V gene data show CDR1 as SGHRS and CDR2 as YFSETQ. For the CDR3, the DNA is TGCGCCAGCAGCGAAATAGGTGCGGCAACAGATACGCAGTATTTT. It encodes CASSEIGAATDTQYF.

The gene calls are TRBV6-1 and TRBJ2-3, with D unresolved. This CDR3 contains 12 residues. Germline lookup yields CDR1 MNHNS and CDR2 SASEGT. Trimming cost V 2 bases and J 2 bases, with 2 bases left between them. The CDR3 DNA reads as TGTGCCAGCAGTGAAAACACAGATACGCAGTATTTT. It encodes CASSENTDTQYF.

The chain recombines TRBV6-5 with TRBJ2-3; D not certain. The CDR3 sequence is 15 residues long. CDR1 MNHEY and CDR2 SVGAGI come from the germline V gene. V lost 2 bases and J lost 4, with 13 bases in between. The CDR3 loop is CASSYLPVQADTQYF. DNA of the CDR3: TGTGCCAGCAGTTACCTCCCCGTTCAGGCAGATACGCAGTATTTT.

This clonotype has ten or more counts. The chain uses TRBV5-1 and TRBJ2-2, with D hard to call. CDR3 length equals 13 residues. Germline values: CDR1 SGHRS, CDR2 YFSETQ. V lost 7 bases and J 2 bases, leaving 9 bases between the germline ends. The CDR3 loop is CASFDGNTGELFF. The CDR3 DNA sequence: TGCGCCAGCTTCGACGGTAACACCGGGGAGCTGTTTTTT.

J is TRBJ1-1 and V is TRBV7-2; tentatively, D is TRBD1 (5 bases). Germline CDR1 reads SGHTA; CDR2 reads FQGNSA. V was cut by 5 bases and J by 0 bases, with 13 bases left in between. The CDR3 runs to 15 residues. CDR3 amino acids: CASSLRGSMNTEAFF. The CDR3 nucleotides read TGTGCCAGCAGCCTTAGGGGCAGTATGAACACTGAAGCTTTCTTT.

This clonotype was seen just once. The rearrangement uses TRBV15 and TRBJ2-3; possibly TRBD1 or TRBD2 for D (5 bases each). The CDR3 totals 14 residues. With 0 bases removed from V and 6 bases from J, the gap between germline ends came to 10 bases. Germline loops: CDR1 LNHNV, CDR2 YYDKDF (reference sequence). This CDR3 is CATSRERGVDTQYF. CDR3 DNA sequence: TGTGCCACCAGCAGAGAGAGGGGAGTGGATACGCAGTATTTT.